The 24 T cell receptor beta chains below all came from one sample that was sequenced in a study of T cell responses to AZD1222 COVID-19 vaccine. Produced via immunoSEQ multiplex PCR; TCRdb's table is partial and in-frame only. Among fewer than 200,000 clones listed, more than 90% were seen once. The sequencing used peripheral blood, collected on day 0 of AZD1222 vaccination. The receptors were sampled from an adult in good health.

The V and J genes are TRBV14 and TRBJ1-6, with TRBD1 matching 7 bases. In germline, CDR1 is SGHDN, CDR2 FVKESK. This CDR3 comprises 15 residues. Unmatched junction bases numbered 4, after V lost 2 bases and J lost 6 bases. The CDR3 protein is CASSQRSGGNSPLHF. CDR3 nucleotides: TGTGCCAGCAGCCAAAGGTCAGGGGGTAATTCACCCCTCCACTTT.

The chain combines TRBV9 with TRBJ2-6; D call uncertain. Germline assignment: CDR1 SGDLS and CDR2 YYNGEE. There are 15 residues in the CDR3. V lost 3 bases, J lost 0 bases, and 7 bases lay in between. The CDR3 protein is CASSARISGANVLTF. Here the CDR3 DNA reads TGTGCCAGCAGCGCGAGGATCTCTGGGGCCAACGTCCTGACTTTC.

The rearrangement uses TRBV7-2 and TRBJ1-6, with unresolved D. The CDR3 is 14 amino acids. Germline CDR1 reads SGHTA; CDR2 reads FQGNSA. Trimming shortened V by 1 base and J by 9 bases, and 10 bases separated the two germline ends. CDR3 DNA sequence: TGTGCCAGCAGCTTAGTGGCCAAGTCTTCACCCCTCCACTTT. It encodes CASSLVAKSSPLHF.

This chain connects TRBV7-8 to TRBJ1-3; 8 positions agree with TRBD1. Losses at the gene ends were 3 bases for V and 6 bases for J; bases not matched to a gene: 1. Germline assignment: CDR1 SGHVS and CDR2 FQNEAQ. The CDR3 spans 13 residues. The CDR3 DNA is TGTGCCAGCAGCTTGCAGGGGGCAAACACCATATATTTT. Translation gives CASSLQGANTIYF.

The V gene is TRBV5-4, the J gene TRBJ1-1; D is undetermined. V shed 3 bases and J shed 10 bases, with 16 bases lying between them. The germline V gene has CDR1 SGHNT and CDR2 YYREEE (reference sequence). This CDR3 contains 13 residues. For the CDR3, the DNA is TGTGCCAGCAGCTCGGCAGGACTCGCGGGAGCTTTCTTT. As protein: CASSSAGLAGAFF.

V usage is TRBV3-1 (or the pseudogene TRBV3-2) and J usage is TRBJ2-2, with 12 bases identical to TRBD2. CDR1 is LGHDT, CDR2 YNNKEL, per germline (reference sequence). J gave up 5 bases and V 4 bases, and 2 bases lay outside the gene matches. This CDR3 is built from 15 residues. CDR3 sequence reads: CASSRLAGETGELFF. The CDR3 region has the DNA TGTGCCAGCAGCCGACTAGCGGGAGAGACCGGGGAGCTGTTTTTT.

Notes on this clone: The same CDR3 can be traced to other DNA sequences in this sample. The chain joins TRBV27 to TRBJ2-2; no firm D call. This CDR3 region has 14 residues. V lost 6 bases, J lost 0 bases, and 8 bases lay in between. Germline lookup yields CDR1 MNHEY and CDR2 SMNVEV (reference sequence). The CDR3 loop reads CASSLSANTGELFF. Here the CDR3 DNA reads TGTGCCAGCAGCCTCAGTGCGAACACCGGGGAGCTGTTTTTT.

The chain joins TRBV6-5 to TRBJ1-6; 8 nucleotides match TRBD1. The CDR3 extends over 15 amino acids. Per germline, CDR1 MNHEY and CDR2 SVGAGI. J lost 9 bases, V lost 2 bases, and 6 bases had no gene match. In nucleotides, the CDR3 is TGTGCCAGCAGTTACCGGACAGGGAGCCTTTCACCCCTCCACTTT. Translating it yields CASSYRTGSLSPLHF.

V gene TRBV29-1 combines with J gene TRBJ1-1, with TRBD1 identical over 7 bases. J lost 0 bases, V lost 6 bases, and 7 bases had no gene match. The CDR3 sequence is 14 residues long. Germline assignment: CDR1 SQVTM and CDR2 ANQGSEA. CDR3 nucleotides: TGCAGCGTGGGGACAGAAAGGTTGAACACTGAAGCTTTCTTT. This gives the protein CSVGTERLNTEAFF.

This clone was recorded once. The chain links TRBV5-1 to TRBJ2-7; 7 bases are shared with TRBD2. V lost 6 bases to trimming and J lost 3 bases; unmatched junction nucleotides: 6. The CDR3 has 13 residues. Germline V lookup: CDR1 SGHRS, CDR2 YFSETQ. CDR3: CASNPTGGYEQYF. For the CDR3, the DNA is TGCGCCAGCAACCCCACGGGGGGCTACGAGCAGTACTTC.

This chain joins TRBV4-3 and TRBJ2-5; D is undetermined. Trimming took off 0 bases at V and 4 bases at J, with 15 bases between the two ends. CDR1 and CDR2 (germline): LGHNA, YSLEER. The CDR3 extends over 16 amino acids. CDR3 protein: CASSQDPQRVGETQYF. Written as DNA, the CDR3 is TGCGCCAGCAGCCAAGACCCCCAAAGGGTTGGAGAGACCCAGTACTTC.

The V and J genes are TRBV27 and TRBJ2-6; D ambiguous. The germline gives CDR1 MNHEY, CDR2 SMNVEV (reference sequence). Trimming stripped 3 bases from V and 2 bases from J, with 5 bases between. The CDR3 contains 14 residues. CDR3 in amino acids: CASSFGAGANVLTF. CDR3 in DNA: TGTGCCAGCAGTTTTGGTGCTGGGGCCAACGTCCTGACTTTC.

The rearrangement uses TRBV6-5 and TRBJ2-5; D possibly corresponds to TRBD2 (6 bases). The germline V gene encodes CDR1 MNHEY and CDR2 SVGAGI. The CDR3 is made up of 15 amino acids. V was cut by 2 bases and J by 5 bases, with 15 bases left in between. In DNA, the CDR3 is TGTGCCAGCAGTTACGGGGATCGCGGAGGGGAGACCCAGTACTTC. Residues: CASSYGDRGGETQYF.

CDR3 sequence reads: CASSSLGGTGDSTNEKLFF. The CDR3 DNA follows: TGTGCCAGCAGCTCTCTAGGGGGGACAGGGGACTCAACTAATGAAAAACTGTTTTTT. The V call is TRBV7-8, the J call TRBJ1-4; TRBD1 matches 10 bases. This CDR3 contains 19 residues. Germline V lookup: CDR1 SGHVS, CDR2 FQNEAQ. Trimming at V came to 4 bases and at J to 0 bases, leaving 11 bases not matched to a gene.

This sequence joins TRBV7-2 and TRBJ1-4; perhaps TRBD1 as D (6 bases). With 0 bases removed from V and 4 bases from J, the gap between germline ends came to 9 bases. The CDR3 totals 15 residues. In germline, CDR1 is SGHTA, CDR2 FQGNSA. CDR3 bases: TGTGCCAGCAGCTTAGCCACAGGGCTTAATGAAAAACTGTTTTTT. Amino acids: CASSLATGLNEKLFF.

The chain links TRBV3-1 (or the pseudogene TRBV3-2) to TRBJ2-4; TRBD2 matches at 10 bases. The CDR3 has 16 residues. Losses at the gene ends were 0 bases for V and 8 bases for J; bases not matched to a gene: 7. Germline assignment: CDR1 LGHDT and CDR2 YNNKEL (reference sequence). Here the CDR3 reads CASSQDLAGVLDIQYF. CDR3 DNA: TGTGCCAGCAGCCAAGACCTAGCGGGAGTTTTGGACATTCAGTACTTC.

This sequence joins TRBV5-6 and TRBJ1-4; tentatively, D is TRBD1 (6 bases). Per the germline V gene, CDR1 is SGHDT and CDR2 is YYEEEE. The CDR3 has 14 residues. The V end lost 0 bases, the J end lost 7 bases, and 10 bases lay between the germline ends. The CDR3 loop reads CASSLVQGTEKLFF. The CDR3 nucleotides are TGTGCCAGCAGCTTGGTACAGGGCACTGAAAAACTGTTTTTT.

The chain is built from TRBV18 and TRBJ1-4; D is undetermined. The CDR3 is 12 residues long. Trimming removed 1 base from V and 8 bases from J, with 5 bases in between. CDR1 KGHSH and CDR2 LQKENI come from the germline V gene. CDR3 loop: CASSPLAEKLFF. In nucleotides, the CDR3 is TGTGCCAGCTCACCACTGGCAGAAAAACTGTTTTTT.

This clone was seen only a few times. The rearrangement links TRBV27 to TRBJ1-6, with 10 bases aligning to TRBD1. Germline V gene data show CDR1 as MNHEY and CDR2 as SMNVEV (reference sequence). V lost 6 bases to trimming and J lost 8 bases; unmatched junction nucleotides: 10. This CDR3 spans 16 amino acids. CDR3 bases: TGTGCCAGCAGCCTTGGTTGGGGGACAGGGGATTCACCCCTCCACTTT. Protein product: CASSLGWGTGDSPLHF.

This chain links TRBV27 with TRBJ2-1, with 7 bases fitting TRBD2. The CDR3 spans 14 residues. In germline, CDR1 is MNHEY, CDR2 SMNVEV (reference sequence). V lost 5 bases, J lost 6 bases, and 7 bases stayed unmatched. DNA of the CDR3: TGTGCCAGCAGTGCCTCGACTAGCCCCAATGAGCAGTTCTTC. Amino acid sequence: CASSASTSPNEQFF.

The genes are TRBV5-1 and TRBJ2-5; the D is unclear. From germline, CDR1 is SGHRS and CDR2 YFSETQ. The V end lost 4 bases, the J end lost 2 bases, and 9 bases lay between the germline ends. The CDR3 is 13 amino acids. CDR3 sequence: CASSQGSQETQYF. CDR3 in DNA: TGCGCCAGCAGCCAAGGATCTCAAGAGACCCAGTACTTC.

This clone was recorded once. The V call is TRBV18, the J call TRBJ1-6, with 8 bases lining up with TRBD1. Germline values: CDR1 KGHSH, CDR2 LQKENI. This CDR3 spans 14 amino acids. The junction had 3 bases not matched to a gene; V was cut back by 4 bases and J by 7 bases. The CDR3 spells CASSHGQGNSPLHF. Here the CDR3 DNA reads TGTGCCAGCTCACACGGACAGGGAAATTCACCCCTCCACTTT.

The chain joins TRBV25-1 to TRBJ2-2, with TRBD1 as a possible D gene (6 bases). This CDR3 is built from 15 residues. Germline V CDR1 and CDR2: MGHDK, SYGVNS. Trimming pared 6 bases from V and 3 bases from J, leaving 14 bases between. In DNA form, the CDR3 reads TGTGCCAGCAGCGACCTCGAGGGGGACACCGGGGAGCTGTTTTTT. Amino acid sequence: CASSDLEGDTGELFF.

The rearrangement links TRBV12-5 to TRBJ2-5; D tentatively fits TRBD1 or TRBD2 (6 bases each). V was cut by 5 bases and J by 1 base, with 14 bases left in between. The CDR3 length is 15 residues. Germline loops: CDR1 LGHNT, CDR2 FRNRAP. DNA of the CDR3: TGTGCTAGTGGTCCCGGGGGCCCGGGCCAAGAGACCCAGTACTTC. Translating it yields CASGPGGPGQETQYF.